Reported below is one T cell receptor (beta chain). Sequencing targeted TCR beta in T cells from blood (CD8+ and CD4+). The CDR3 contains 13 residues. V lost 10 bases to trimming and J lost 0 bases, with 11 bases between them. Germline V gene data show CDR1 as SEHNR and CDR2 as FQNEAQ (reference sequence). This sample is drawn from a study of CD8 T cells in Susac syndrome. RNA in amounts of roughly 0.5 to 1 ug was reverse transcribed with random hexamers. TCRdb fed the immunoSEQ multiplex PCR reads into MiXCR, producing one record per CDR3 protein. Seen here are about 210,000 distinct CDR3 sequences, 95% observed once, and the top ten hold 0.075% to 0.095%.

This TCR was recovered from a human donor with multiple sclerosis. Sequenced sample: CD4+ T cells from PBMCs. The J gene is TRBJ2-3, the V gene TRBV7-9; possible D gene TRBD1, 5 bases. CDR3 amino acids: CAIADKSTDTQYF. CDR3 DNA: TGTGCCATCGCGGACAAAAGCACAGATACGCAGTATTTT.